This T cell receptor (beta chain) was identified during a study of blood T cell repertoires in COVID-19. Background on the study: Donors in the United States, Italy and Spain gave samples during acute or convalescent COVID-19. PBMCs, B-cell-depleted T cells, or T cells were the source of the cDNA or gDNA that made up the material.

Deletions cut 2 bases from V and 1 base from J, with 9 bases between. Germline CDR1 LGHNA, CDR2 YSLEER. The CDR3 extends over 14 amino acids. Under the authors' procedure: Nucleated cell counts were estimated from reference gene primer amplification. Profiling relied on immunoSEQ multiplex PCR, and the TCRdb table lists in-frame clones only, not all of them. The V and J calls and clone size were taken over from that table, and D and trimming were inferred from the DNA. The table includes about 190,000 clones, roughly 84% detected once. Before they entered the study, exposed participants had met a COVID-19 case within 2 weeks.

The clonotype was recovered from a woman aged 25 to 39 who had been exposed to COVID-19. The sample comprised PBMCs or T cells enriched from blood (not recorded which). The chain carries TRBV4-3 and TRBJ2-7; D is perhaps TRBD2 (6 bases). The DNA of the CDR3 is TGCGCCAGCAGCCAATTGCGGGGTTCCTACGAGCAGTACTTC. Translation gives CASSQLRGSYEQYF.